This T cell receptor (beta chain) was obtained from a study of cytomegalovirus exposure and HLA in healthy donors. The PCR had 60 Vbeta and 13 Jbeta primers. The method was immunoSEQ multiplex PCR; TCRdb's version includes in-frame clones alone and lacks a portion of them. The sample yields under 150,000 clones, 82% seen once. CDR3 length equals 16 residues. Per the germline V gene, CDR1 is MNHEY and CDR2 is SMNVEV (reference sequence). V shed 7 bases, J shed 7 bases, and the junction held 10 bases outside the gene matches. The receptor's source is a boy under 18 in good health and CMV-seronegative. The sequenced material came from PBMCs. The chain has TRBV27 and TRBJ2-1; 13 nucleotides agree with TRBD2. DNA for the CDR3: TGTGCCAGCACCGATCGGACTAGCGGGAGTAGGAATGAGCAGTTCTTC. Translated, it gives CASTDRTSGSRNEQFF.